Listed below are T cell receptor beta chains from one sample, sequenced in a study of blood T cell repertoires in COVID-19. Sequenced by immunoSEQ multiplex PCR; TCRdb stores in-frame clones only, minus some. The sample has about 270,000 clones; more than 80% are singletons. The sequenced sample consisted of PBMCs or T cells enriched from blood (not recorded which). Receptors were obtained from a woman between 18 and 30 years old who had recovered from COVID-19. CDR3s include the opening cysteine and the closing phenylalanine or tryptophan. A D gene is named only where the DNA matches it firmly. Rows may omit the clone size; those that give it use once, few, many or a size class.

CDR3aa,CDR3nt,d_gene,v_gene,abundance,j_gene
CASRPIGSGEQFF,TGTGCCAGCAGACCCATAGGAAGCGGTGAGCAGTTCTTC,NA,TRBV6-6,NA,TRBJ2-1
CASSSGTEVNEQFF,TGTGCCAGCTCCTCCGGGACTGAGGTAAATGAGCAGTTCTTC,NA,TRBV6-5,NA,TRBJ2-1
CASSPGQDLSPLHF,TGTGCCAGCAGCCCGGGACAGGATCTTTCACCCCTCCACTTT,TRBD1,TRBV6-5,once,TRBJ1-6
CASSVARGSNEQYF,TGTGCCAGCAGCGTAGCCCGGGGATCGAACGAGCAGTACTTC,NA,TRBV9,NA,TRBJ2-7
CASTWGLAGRQETQYF,TGTGCCAGCACGTGGGGGCTAGCGGGGAGGCAAGAGACCCAGTACTTC,TRBD2,TRBV7-6,NA,TRBJ2-5
CASSQGATGGQPQHF,TGTGCCAGCAGCCAAGGGGCGACAGGGGGTCAGCCCCAGCATTTT,TRBD1,TRBV3-1/TRBV3-2,NA,TRBJ1-5
CASPGLGGPNEQFF,TGTGCCAGCCCCGGGTTGGGGGGGCCAAATGAGCAGTTCTTC,NA,TRBV7-9,NA,TRBJ2-1
CASSQDLEGHAFF,TGTGCCAGCAGCCAAGATTTGGAGGGGCATGCTTTCTTT,NA,TRBV14,many,TRBJ1-1
CASSQNRGVYNEQFF,TGTGCCAGCAGTCAAAACCGGGGGGTTTACAATGAGCAGTTCTTC,TRBD2,TRBV6-5,NA,TRBJ2-1
CASNGPGNSGANVLTF,TGTGCCAGCAACGGTCCAGGCAACTCTGGGGCCAACGTCCTGACTTTC,NA,TRBV3-1/TRBV3-2,NA,TRBJ2-6
CASTRDSSTDTQYF,TGTGCCAGCACCCGGGACAGTAGCACAGATACGCAGTATTTT,TRBD1,TRBV2,NA,TRBJ2-3
CASTISGQGNSPLHF,TGTGCCAGTACTATTTCGGGACAGGGTAATTCACCCCTCCACTTT,TRBD1,TRBV19,NA,TRBJ1-6
CASRPTSGVWCEQFF,TGTGCCAGCAGGCCGACTAGCGGGGTATGGTGTGAGCAGTTCTTC,TRBD2,TRBV2,NA,TRBJ2-1
CASSYPGGRGTIYF,TGTGCCAGCAGCTACCCGGGGGGCCGTGGAACCATATATTTT,NA,TRBV7-2,NA,TRBJ1-3
CASTLLAVPTDTQYF,TGTGCCAGCACCCTACTAGCGGTCCCCACAGATACGCAGTATTTT,TRBD2,TRBV6-5,once,TRBJ2-3
CASSPTGNEQYF,TGCGCCAGCAGCCCGACAGGGAACGAGCAGTACTTC,TRBD1,TRBV5-1,NA,TRBJ2-7
CASSKAGANYGYTF,TGTGCCAGCAGCAAGGCAGGGGCTAACTATGGCTACACCTTC,NA,TRBV7-8,NA,TRBJ1-2
CASSIRDRGLPGGYTF,TGTGCCAGTAGTATTAGGGACAGGGGCCTACCGGGTGGCTACACCTTC,TRBD1,TRBV19,NA,TRBJ1-2
CASSDIGTAQETQYF,TGTGCCAGCAGTGATATCGGGACAGCACAAGAGACCCAGTACTTC,TRBD1,TRBV6-1,NA,TRBJ2-5
CASSFTNGQETQYF,TGTGCCAGCAGCTTTACCAACGGCCAAGAGACCCAGTACTTC,NA,TRBV14,NA,TRBJ2-5
CASSLTANYGYTF,TGTGCCAGCAGTTTGACAGCTAACTATGGCTACACCTTC,NA,TRBV27,NA,TRBJ1-2
CASSGAVSPGELFF,TGTGCCAGCAGCGGAGCAGTTAGTCCCGGGGAGCTGTTTTTT,NA,TRBV7-3,NA,TRBJ2-2
CASSSIGGEQYF,TGTGCCAGCAGCTCAATCGGTGGCGAGCAGTACTTC,NA,TRBV7-9,NA,TRBJ2-7
CASSPNSGHQPQHF,TGTGCCAGCAGCCCGAACTCAGGGCATCAGCCCCAGCATTTT,NA,TRBV6-5,NA,TRBJ1-5
CASRQGNTGELFF,TGTGCCAGCAGACAGGGGAACACCGGGGAGCTGTTTTTT,NA,TRBV2,once,TRBJ2-2
CASKGQGGELFF,TGTGCCAGCAAGGGGCAGGGCGGGGAGCTGTTTTTT,NA,TRBV28,NA,TRBJ2-2
CAWSSLTGLNTEAFF,TGTGCCTGGAGCTCCCTGACAGGGTTGAACACTGAAGCTTTCTTT,TRBD1,TRBV30,NA,TRBJ1-1
CASSQGSTGGLYGYTF,TGTGCCAGCAGCCAAGGTTCGACAGGGGGCCTCTATGGCTACACCTTC,TRBD1,TRBV3-1/TRBV3-2,few,TRBJ1-2
CASSQAPTRAFF,TGTGCCAGCAGCCAAGCCCCGACACGAGCTTTCTTT,NA,TRBV14,NA,TRBJ1-1
CATSRDLTGDFNFGGYTF,TGTGCCACCAGCAGAGATTTGACAGGGGATTTCAACTTTGGTGGCTACACCTTC,TRBD1,TRBV15,NA,TRBJ1-2
CATSDWDRGRNEQYF,TGTGCCACCAGTGATTGGGACAGGGGCAGGAACGAGCAGTACTTC,TRBD1,TRBV24-1,NA,TRBJ2-7
CASSPDRGLSDEQFF,TGTGCCAGCAGCCCGGACAGGGGGTTGTCCGATGAGCAGTTCTTC,TRBD1,TRBV13,NA,TRBJ2-1